This paragraph reports one T cell receptor beta chain. Its antigen is not known. PCR was performed using 60 Vbeta and 13 Jbeta primers. Sequenced by immunoSEQ multiplex PCR; TCRdb stores in-frame clones only, minus some. In the table there are 100,000 to 150,000 clones, around 75% of which are singletons. The data originate from a study of cytomegalovirus exposure and HLA in healthy donors. General study findings and limits: In a later analysis, a missense DCLRE1C variant was linked to TCR beta V- and J-gene trimming.

The CDR3 consists of 18 residues. Trimming cost V 0 bases and J 4 bases, with 16 bases left between them. Germline CDR1 MGHRA, CDR2 YSYEKL. This receptor was taken from a woman between 50 and 59 years old in good health and CMV-seropositive. This chain links TRBV4-1 with TRBJ2-6; D is uncertain. The specimen sequenced was PBMCs. The DNA of the CDR3 is TGCGCCAGCAGCCAAGATGAAAAACGGTTTTCAGGGGCCAACGTCCTGACTTTC. Amino acid sequence: CASSQDEKRFSGANVLTF.